This T cell receptor (beta chain) was sequenced for a study of T cell responses to AZD1222 COVID-19 vaccine. Looking at the study overall: Second-dose intervals of approximately 4 or approximately 12 weeks were pooled.

The protocol was immunoSEQ multiplex PCR, while the TCRdb copy is restricted to in-frame clones and leaves out a portion. The sample carries fewer than 300,000 clones, more than 85% recorded once. Germline V CDR1 and CDR2: LNHNV, YYDKDF (reference sequence). The V gene end was trimmed by 1 base and the J gene end by 3 bases; junction bases not matched to a gene: 8. This CDR3 spans 16 amino acids. General study points: Per reports, nearly half of all spike-specific TCRs target regions that are unmutated in variants. Compared with day 0, the breadth and depth of the Spike-specific TCR repertoire rose significantly after two doses of AZD1222.

This clone has just one count. Its antigen is not known. The chain recombines TRBV15 with TRBJ1-2; 7 positions match TRBD1. The receptor comes from an adult in good health. The sequencing here drew on peripheral blood, taken on day 0 of AZD1222 vaccination. CDR3 nucleotides: TGTGCCACCAGCAGAGTTGGGACAGAACGGGACTATGGCTACACCTTC. Translated: CATSRVGTERDYGYTF.